Below, 17 T cell receptor beta chains from the same sample are listed, as sequenced in a study of T cell changes during pregnancy in multiple sclerosis. Measured with immunoSEQ multiplex PCR; TCRdb has only the in-frame clones, and not every one. The table lists 45,000 or so clones, about 91% of them singletons, with around 8.6% in the top ten. Specimen: CD8+ T cells from peripheral blood mononuclear cells, collected after pregnancy. The source is a female donor with multiple sclerosis, enrolled in a pregnancy study.

This chain links TRBV4-2 with TRBJ2-1, with 9 bases fitting TRBD2. J lost 7 bases, V lost 3 bases, and 7 bases had no gene match. CDR3 length: 15 amino acids. Per germline, CDR1 LGHNA and CDR2 YNFKEQ. The DNA for the CDR3 is TGTGCCAGCAGCCACTTAGCGGGAGTCAGGAATGAGCAGTTCTTC. This sequence encodes CASSHLAGVRNEQFF.

The chain joins TRBV23-1 to TRBJ2-3; D is perhaps TRBD1 (6 bases). TRBV23-1 counts as an open reading frame of uncertain function. CDR3 length equals 18 residues. With 4 bases removed from V and 1 base from J, the gap between germline ends came to 21 bases. The CDR3 is CASSRLWGLADRTDTQYF. The CDR3, as DNA: TGCGCCAGCAGTCGCCTTTGGGGGCTAGCCGACCGCACAGATACGCAGTATTTT.

The chain has TRBV27 and TRBJ1-1; D unclear. Germline values: CDR1 MNHEY, CDR2 SMNVEV (reference sequence). The ends were cut back, 2 bases at V and 8 bases at J, with 12 bases in the middle. The CDR3 length is 13 residues. Here the CDR3 reads CASSLTGTVEAFF. For the CDR3, the DNA is TGTGCCAGCAGTTTAACTGGTACAGTCGAAGCTTTCTTT.

CDR3 nucleotides: TGTGCCAGCAGTGCCGGGACAGTGAACTATGGCTACACCTTC. Translated, it gives CASSAGTVNYGYTF. The rearrangement uses TRBV27 and TRBJ1-2; 7 bases agree with TRBD1. The ends lost 5 bases at V and 2 bases at J; junction bases unmatched: 5. Per the germline V gene, CDR1 is MNHEY and CDR2 is SMNVEV (reference sequence). The CDR3 loop spans 14 amino acids.

The chain employs TRBV11-3 and TRBJ2-1; tentatively, D is TRBD2 (5 bases). V dropped 0 bases and J dropped 2 bases, with 8 bases sitting between them. Per the germline V gene, CDR1 is SGHNT and CDR2 is YENEEA. The length of the CDR3 is 15 residues. The CDR3 DNA is TGTGCCAGCAGCTTAGAAGCGGCCACCTACAATGAGCAGTTCTTC. Residues: CASSLEAATYNEQFF.

The chain uses TRBV27 and TRBJ1-2; the D gene is possibly TRBD1 (5 bases). Germline CDR1 is MNHEY and CDR2 is SMNVEV (reference sequence). The CDR3 covers 13 residues. V was cut by 3 bases and J by 4 bases, with 9 bases left in between. CDR3 sequence reads: CASSFPGSYGYTF. The CDR3 DNA reads TGTGCCAGCAGTTTCCCAGGGTCCTATGGCTACACCTTC.

V gene TRBV7-9 combines with J gene TRBJ2-7, with D possibly matching TRBD2 (6 bases). The CDR3 consists of 13 residues. The V gene lost 5 bases and the J gene lost 7 bases, with 15 bases spanning the gap. Germline CDR1 reads SEHNR; CDR2 reads FQNEAQ (reference sequence). The CDR3 DNA reads TGTGCCAGCAGCATTAGCGGTTTGGGTGAGCAGTACTTC. Its translation: CASSISGLGEQYF.

This clone occurred a few times. At one end, the junction sequence differs from germline, possibly due to a read error. The chain joins TRBV20-1 to TRBJ1-2, with D perhaps matching TRBD1 (5 bases). Germline V gene data show CDR1 as DFQATT and CDR2 as SNEGSKA (reference sequence). The CDR3 has 11 amino acids. In DNA form, the CDR3 reads TGCAGTGCTAGAGATGGGGCAGCTACCGTCTTC. This encodes CSARDGAATVF.

The V gene is TRBV27, the J gene TRBJ2-7; TRBD2 is a possible D gene (6 bases). V lost 2 bases, J lost 3 bases, and 14 bases lay in between. CDR3 size: 15 residues. Germline CDR1 is MNHEY and CDR2 is SMNVEV (reference sequence). The CDR3 nucleotides are TGTGCCAGCAGTTTACTAGCGTCCCTCCGCTACGAGCAGTACTTC. Residues: CASSLLASLRYEQYF.

V usage is TRBV19 and J usage is TRBJ2-7; 8 bases fit TRBD1. CDR1 and CDR2 from the germline V gene are LNHDA and SQIVND (reference sequence). The CDR3 consists of 16 residues. The V segment lost 5 bases and the J segment 0 bases; nucleotides outside the gene matches: 9. The CDR3 coding sequence is TGTGCCAGTAGTCTCAGGACAGGGAAAGCCTCCTACGAGCAGTACTTC. As protein: CASSLRTGKASYEQYF.

The rearrangement links TRBV10-1 to TRBJ1-1, with D tentatively TRBD1 (6 bases). There are 13 residues in the CDR3. The V end lost 6 bases, the J end lost 1 base, and 9 bases lay between the germline ends. Germline V gives CDR1 WNHNN, CDR2 SYGVQD (reference sequence). The CDR3 spells CASRPGQNTEAFF. The CDR3 bases are TGCGCCAGCAGGCCGGGACAGAACACTGAAGCTTTCTTT.

The chain couples TRBV27 to TRBJ2-5; D perhaps matches TRBD1 (5 bases). With 4 bases removed from V and 2 bases from J, the gap between germline ends came to 17 bases. From germline, CDR1 is MNHEY and CDR2 SMNVEV (reference sequence). This CDR3 has 16 residues. CDR3 region: CASSSVQGTPQETQYF. CDR3 nucleotide sequence: TGTGCCAGCAGTTCGGTCCAGGGTACCCCGCAAGAGACCCAGTACTTC.

Comment on this clone: Other DNA sequences in this specimen translate into the identical CDR3. The V gene is TRBV7-9, the J gene TRBJ1-1; D unclear. The CDR3 has 12 residues. V was pared by 6 bases and J by 0 bases, with 5 bases between. Per germline, CDR1 SEHNR and CDR2 FQNEAQ (reference sequence). CDR3: CASSQMNTEAFF. The DNA for the CDR3 is TGTGCCAGCAGTCAAATGAACACTGAAGCTTTCTTT.

Here the CDR3 DNA reads TGTGCCAGCAGCATGGACTATAGCTCCTACAATGAGCAGTTCTTC. Its translation is CASSMDYSSYNEQFF. The chain has TRBV5-4 and TRBJ2-1, with D maybe TRBD2 (6 bases). The CDR3 contains 15 residues. Germline V lookup: CDR1 SGHNT, CDR2 YYREEE (reference sequence). V was pared by 4 bases and J by 0 bases, with 11 bases between.

The rearrangement links TRBV7-9 to TRBJ1-2; 10 bases line up with TRBD1. This CDR3 comprises 15 residues. CDR1 is SEHNR and CDR2 is FQNEAQ in the germline V gene (reference sequence). Unmatched junction bases numbered 4, after V lost 2 bases and J lost 4 bases. CDR3 DNA: TGTGCCAGCAGCTTACCGACAGGGGGCCCCTATGGCTACACCTTC. Protein: CASSLPTGGPYGYTF.

The chain couples TRBV7-2 to TRBJ2-1; maybe TRBD2 (6 bases). Between the trimmed V and J ends, which lost 4 bases and 6 bases, there was a span of 16 bases. The CDR3 loop spans 15 amino acids. Germline CDR1 is SGHTA and CDR2 is FQGNSA. The CDR3: CASSSRDSRGNEQFF. In DNA form, the CDR3 reads TGTGCCAGCAGCTCCCGGGACTCCCGGGGCAATGAGCAGTTCTTC.

This clone was recorded once. The J gene is TRBJ1-6, the V gene TRBV5-4; tentatively, D is TRBD1 (5 bases). Per germline, CDR1 SGHNT and CDR2 YYREEE (reference sequence). CDR3 length equals 16 residues. Trimming left V 0 bases short and J 8 bases short, with 15 bases between. CDR3 nucleotides: TGTGCCAGCAGCTTGGAGGTTGGCAGGGCGGATTCACCCCTCCACTTT. Translating gives CASSLEVGRADSPLHF.